What follows is one T cell receptor (beta chain) and its context. Its antigen is unknown. Using immunoSEQ multiplex PCR, the repertoire was profiled, and TCRdb retains in-frame clones only, with some absent. This table has 25,000 to 35,000 clones, over 85% appearing once. This sample was included in a study of lymphopenia after photon versus proton radiotherapy. Study results and caveats: After lymphocyte nadir, photon-treated repertoires showed oligoclonal expansion, especially CD8+ Temra.

The V and J ends lost 1 base and 3 bases, in that order; junction bases with no gene match: 2. The CDR3 has 14 amino acids. Germline V gene sequence: CDR1 KGHSH, CDR2 LQKENI. The rearrangement joins TRBV18 to TRBJ2-7; 8 bases are shared with TRBD1. The sequence came from a woman in her 50s with cholangiocarcinoma. The sequences come from peripheral blood, collected from a patient treated with photon-based radiotherapy. The CDR3 loop reads CASSPQTGVYEQYF. DNA of the CDR3: TGTGCCAGCTCACCACAGACAGGGGTCTACGAGCAGTACTTC.